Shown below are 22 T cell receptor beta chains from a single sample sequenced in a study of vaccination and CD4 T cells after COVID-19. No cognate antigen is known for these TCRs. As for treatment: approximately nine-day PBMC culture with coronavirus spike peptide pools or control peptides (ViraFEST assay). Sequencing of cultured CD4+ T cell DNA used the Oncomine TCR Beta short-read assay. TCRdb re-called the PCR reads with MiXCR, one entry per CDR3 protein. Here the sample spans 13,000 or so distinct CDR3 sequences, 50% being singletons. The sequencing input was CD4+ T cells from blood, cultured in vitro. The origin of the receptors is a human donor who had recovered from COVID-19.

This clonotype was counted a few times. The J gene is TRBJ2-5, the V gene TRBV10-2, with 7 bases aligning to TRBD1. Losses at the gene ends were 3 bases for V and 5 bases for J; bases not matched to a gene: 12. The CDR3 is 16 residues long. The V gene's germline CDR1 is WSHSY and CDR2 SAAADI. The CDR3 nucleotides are TGCGCCAGCAGTGACCCCGCCGCTACAGGGGAGGAGACCCAGTACTTC. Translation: CASSDPAATGEETQYF.

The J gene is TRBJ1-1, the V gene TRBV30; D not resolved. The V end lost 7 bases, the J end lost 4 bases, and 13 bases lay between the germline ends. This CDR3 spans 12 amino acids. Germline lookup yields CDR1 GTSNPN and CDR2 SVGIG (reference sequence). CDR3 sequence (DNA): TGTGCCTACCAAGGAAAAAGCACTGAAGCTTTCTTT. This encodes CAYQGKSTEAFF.

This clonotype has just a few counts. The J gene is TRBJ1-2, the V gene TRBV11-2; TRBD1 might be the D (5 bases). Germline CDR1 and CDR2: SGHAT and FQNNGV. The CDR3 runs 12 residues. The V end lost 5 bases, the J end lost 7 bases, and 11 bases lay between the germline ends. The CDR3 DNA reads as TGTGCCAGCAGCCAGAGGGGACCTGGCTACACCTTC. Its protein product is CASSQRGPGYTF. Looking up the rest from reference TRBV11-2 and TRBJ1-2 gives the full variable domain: EAGVAQSPRYKIIEKRQSVAFWCNPISGHATLYWYQQILGQGPKLLIQFQNNGVVDDSQLPKDRFSAERLKGVDSTLKIQPAKLEDSAVYLCASSQRGPGYTFGSGTRLTVV.

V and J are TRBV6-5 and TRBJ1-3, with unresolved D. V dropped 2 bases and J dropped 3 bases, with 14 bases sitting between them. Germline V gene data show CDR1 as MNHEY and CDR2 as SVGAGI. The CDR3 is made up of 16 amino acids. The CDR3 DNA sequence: TGTGCCAGCAGTTACAACCCCATTATAGGTGGAAACACCATATATTTT. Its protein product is CASSYNPIIGGNTIYF.

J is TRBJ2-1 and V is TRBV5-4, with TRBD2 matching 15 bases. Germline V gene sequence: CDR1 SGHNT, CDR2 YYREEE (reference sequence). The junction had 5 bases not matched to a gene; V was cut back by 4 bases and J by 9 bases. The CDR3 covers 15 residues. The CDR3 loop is CASSQGLAGGSEQFF. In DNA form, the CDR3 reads TGTGCCAGCAGCCAGGGACTAGCGGGGGGAAGTGAGCAGTTCTTC.

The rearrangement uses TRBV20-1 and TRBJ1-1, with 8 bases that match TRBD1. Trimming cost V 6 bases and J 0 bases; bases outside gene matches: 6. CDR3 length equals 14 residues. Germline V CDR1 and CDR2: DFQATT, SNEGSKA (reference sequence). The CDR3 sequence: CSAYHRGMNTEAFF. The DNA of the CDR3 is TGCAGTGCGTACCACAGGGGGATGAACACTGAAGCTTTCTTT.

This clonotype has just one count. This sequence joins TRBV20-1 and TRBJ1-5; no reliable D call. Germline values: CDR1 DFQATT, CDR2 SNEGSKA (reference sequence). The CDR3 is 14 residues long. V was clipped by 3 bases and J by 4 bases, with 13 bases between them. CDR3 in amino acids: CSASQTESNQPQHF. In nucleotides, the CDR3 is TGCAGTGCTAGCCAGACCGAATCGAATCAGCCCCAGCATTTT.

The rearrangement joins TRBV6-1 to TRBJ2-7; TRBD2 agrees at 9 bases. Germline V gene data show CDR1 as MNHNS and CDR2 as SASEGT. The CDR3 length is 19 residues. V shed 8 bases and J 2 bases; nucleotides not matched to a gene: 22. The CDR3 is CASQKYGTARSGGPYEQYF. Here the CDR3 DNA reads TGTGCCAGCCAGAAATATGGGACAGCAAGAAGCGGGGGGCCCTACGAGCAGTACTTC.

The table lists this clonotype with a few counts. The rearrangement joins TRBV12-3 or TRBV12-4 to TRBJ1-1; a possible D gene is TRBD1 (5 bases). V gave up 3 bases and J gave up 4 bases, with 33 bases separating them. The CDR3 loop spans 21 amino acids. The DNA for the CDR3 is TGTGCCAGCAGTTTGCCAGGGTCTGGGGTTTTTGCCACGTCGAGGAGCACTGAAGCTTTCTTT. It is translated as CASSLPGSGVFATSRSTEAFF.

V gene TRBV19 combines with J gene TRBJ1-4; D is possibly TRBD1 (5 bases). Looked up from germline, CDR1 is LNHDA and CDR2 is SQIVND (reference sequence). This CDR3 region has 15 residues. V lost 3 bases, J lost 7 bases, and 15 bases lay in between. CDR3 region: CASSIGSAGGEKLFF. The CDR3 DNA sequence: TGTGCCAGTAGTATTGGGAGCGCCGGGGGTGAAAAACTGTTTTTT.

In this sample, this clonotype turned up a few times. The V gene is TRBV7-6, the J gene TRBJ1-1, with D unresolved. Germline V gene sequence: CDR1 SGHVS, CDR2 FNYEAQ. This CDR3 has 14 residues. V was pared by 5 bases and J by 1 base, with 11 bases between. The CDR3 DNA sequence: TGTGCCAGCAGCGTATTGGAGGGGAACACTGAAGCTTTCTTT. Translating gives CASSVLEGNTEAFF.

The CDR3 reads CASSLMGNEQFF. In nucleotides, the CDR3 is TGTGCCAGCAGCTTAATGGGGAATGAGCAGTTCTTC. The chain has TRBV5-4 and TRBJ2-1, with D uncertain. V dropped 2 bases and J dropped 7 bases, with 7 bases sitting between them. Germline CDR1 and CDR2: SGHNT and YYREEE (reference sequence). The CDR3 totals 12 residues.

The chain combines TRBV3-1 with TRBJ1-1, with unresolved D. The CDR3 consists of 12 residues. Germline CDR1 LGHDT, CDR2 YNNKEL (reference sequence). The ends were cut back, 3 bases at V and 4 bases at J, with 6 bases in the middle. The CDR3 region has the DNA TGTGCCAGCAGCCAGGGCCCCACTGAAGCTTTCTTT. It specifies CASSQGPTEAFF.

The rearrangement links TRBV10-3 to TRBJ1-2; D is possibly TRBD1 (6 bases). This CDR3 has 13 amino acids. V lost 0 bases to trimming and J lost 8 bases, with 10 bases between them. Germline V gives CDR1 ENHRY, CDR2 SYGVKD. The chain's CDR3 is CAISESTGLGYTF. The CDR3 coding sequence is TGTGCCATCAGTGAGTCAACAGGGCTAGGCTACACCTTC.

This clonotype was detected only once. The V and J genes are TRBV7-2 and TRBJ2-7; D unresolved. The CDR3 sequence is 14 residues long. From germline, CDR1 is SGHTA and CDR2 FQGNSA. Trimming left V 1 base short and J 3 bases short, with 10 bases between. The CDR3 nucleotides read TGTGCCAGCAGCTTAGACTTGAATCGCTACGAGCAGTACTTC. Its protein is CASSLDLNRYEQYF.

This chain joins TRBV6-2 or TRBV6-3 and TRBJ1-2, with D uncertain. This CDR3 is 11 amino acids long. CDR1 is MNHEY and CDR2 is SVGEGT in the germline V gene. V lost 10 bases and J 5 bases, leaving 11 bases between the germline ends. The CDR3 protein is CATRAAYGYTF. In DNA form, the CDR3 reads TGTGCCACCCGGGCGGCTTATGGCTACACCTTC.

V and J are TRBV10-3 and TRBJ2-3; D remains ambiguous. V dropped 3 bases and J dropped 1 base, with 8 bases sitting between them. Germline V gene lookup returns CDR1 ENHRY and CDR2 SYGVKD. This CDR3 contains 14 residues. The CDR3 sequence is CAISDLPGTDTQYF. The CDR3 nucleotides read TGTGCCATCAGTGACTTACCCGGCACAGATACGCAGTATTTT.

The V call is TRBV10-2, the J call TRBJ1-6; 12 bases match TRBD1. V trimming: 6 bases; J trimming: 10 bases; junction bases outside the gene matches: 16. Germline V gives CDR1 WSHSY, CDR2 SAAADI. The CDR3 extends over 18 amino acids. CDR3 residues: CASRGPRTGGTGGSPLHF. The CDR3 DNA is TGCGCCAGCAGGGGACCTAGGACAGGGGGGACAGGGGGCTCACCCCTCCACTTT.

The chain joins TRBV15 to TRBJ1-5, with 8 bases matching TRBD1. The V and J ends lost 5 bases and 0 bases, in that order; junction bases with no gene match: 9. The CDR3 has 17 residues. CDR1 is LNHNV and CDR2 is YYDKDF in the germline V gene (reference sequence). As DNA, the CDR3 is TGTGCCACCAGCGACAGGGGCCTCTTTGTTAGCAATCAGCCCCAGCATTTT. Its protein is CATSDRGLFVSNQPQHF. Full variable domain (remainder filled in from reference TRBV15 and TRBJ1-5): DAMVIQNPRYQVTQFGKPVTLSCSQTLNHNVMYWYQQKSSQAPKLLFHYYDKDFNNEADTPDNFQSRRPNTSFCFLDIRSPGLGDTAMYLCATSDRGLFVSNQPQHFGDGTRLSIL.

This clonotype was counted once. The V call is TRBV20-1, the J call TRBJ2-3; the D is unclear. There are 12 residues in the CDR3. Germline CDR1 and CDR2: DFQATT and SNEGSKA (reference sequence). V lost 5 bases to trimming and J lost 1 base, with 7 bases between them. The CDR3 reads CSALPGTDTQYF. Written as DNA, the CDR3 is TGCAGTGCTCTCCCGGGCACAGATACGCAGTATTTT.

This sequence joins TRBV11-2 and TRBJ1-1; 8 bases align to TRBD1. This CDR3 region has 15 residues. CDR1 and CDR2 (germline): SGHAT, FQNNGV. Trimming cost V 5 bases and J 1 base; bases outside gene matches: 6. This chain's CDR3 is CASSIQGGRNTEAFF. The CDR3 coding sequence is TGTGCCAGCAGCATACAGGGGGGGAGGAACACTGAAGCTTTCTTT.

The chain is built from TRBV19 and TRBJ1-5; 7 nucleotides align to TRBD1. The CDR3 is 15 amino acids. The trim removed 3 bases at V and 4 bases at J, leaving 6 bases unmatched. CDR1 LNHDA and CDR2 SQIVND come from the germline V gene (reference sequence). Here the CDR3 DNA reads TGTGCCAGTAGTATGGTGCCACAGGGGAATCAGCCCCAGCATTTT. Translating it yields CASSMVPQGNQPQHF. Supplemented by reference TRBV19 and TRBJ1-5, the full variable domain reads DGGITQSPKYLFRKEGQNVTLSCEQNLNHDAMYWYRQDPGQGLRLIYYSQIVNDFQKGDIAEGYSVSREKKESFPLTVTSAQKNPTAFYLCASSMVPQGNQPQHFGDGTRLSIL.